Shown below are 17 T cell receptor beta chains from a single sample sequenced in a study of metastatic and nonmetastatic thyroid tumors. Not a single patient had been given any form of treatment at any point before undergoing thyroid surgery. TCRdb reanalyzed the PCR reads with MiXCR. The sample carries about 62,000 clones, approximately 4.1% recorded once. Sequenced material: blood. These receptors were collected from a female donor with papillary thyroid cancer or a benign thyroid nodule (not recorded which). Some clones in this sample may be carry-over from other donors' samples.

This clone was recorded once. The conserved phenylalanine or tryptophan is not found at the CDR3 terminus, so this likely reflects a read error. The chain recombines TRBV20-1 with TRBJ2-7; TRBD2 matches at 13 bases. This CDR3 region has 14 residues. V dropped 7 bases and J dropped 0; count of bases not matched to a gene: 3. From germline, CDR1 is DFQATT and CDR2 SNEGSKA (reference sequence). The CDR3 here is CSGTSGRVSYEQYY. CDR3 coding DNA: TGCAGTGGTACTAGCGGGAGGGTCTCCTACGAGCAGTACTAC.

On this clone: One end of the junction does not line up with germline, which may come from a read error. The chain uses TRBV6-5 and TRBJ2-2; no definite D call. The CDR3 totals 12 residues. Germline V gene lookup returns CDR1 MNHEY and CDR2 SVGAGI. The CDR3 spells CASCYHTGELFF. The CDR3, as DNA: TGTGCCAGCTGTTATCACACTGGGGAGCTGTTTTTT.

This clone showed up many times. The genes are TRBV4-2 and TRBJ2-7, with 10 bases fitting TRBD2. The CDR3 is 15 residues long. The V gene's germline CDR1 is LGHNA and CDR2 YNFKEQ. Trimming removed 0 bases from V and 7 bases from J; junction bases left unmatched: 6. For the CDR3, the DNA is TGTGCCAGCAGCCAAGAGGCTAGCGGGAGTAGGGAGCAGTACTTC. Its translation is CASSQEASGSREQYF.

This clone was counted a few times. The chain employs TRBV6-2 or TRBV6-3 and TRBJ1-5; the D gene is possibly TRBD1 (6 bases). The V end was cut by 6 bases, the J end by 0 bases, with 12 bases between. Germline V lookup: CDR1 MNHEY, CDR2 SVGEGT. The CDR3 spans 15 residues. CDR3: CASRTTGFSNQPQHF. In nucleotides, the CDR3 is TGTGCCAGCAGGACAACAGGGTTTAGCAATCAGCCCCAGCATTTT.

There are many counts of this clone. The chain carries TRBV7-3 and TRBJ2-1; D gene unclear. Germline CDR1 SGHTA, CDR2 FQGTGA. Deletions cut 1 base from V and 7 bases from J, with 14 bases between. This CDR3 is built from 15 residues. Written as DNA, the CDR3 is TGTGCCAGCAGCTTAAGTGCATCCGGATGGAATGAGCAGTTCTTC. Residues: CASSLSASGWNEQFF.

As to this clone: This sample also contains other DNA sequences that code for the same CDR3. The chain couples TRBV27 to TRBJ2-1; D is undetermined. Germline loops: CDR1 MNHEY, CDR2 SMNVEV (reference sequence). V gave up 10 bases and J gave up 9 bases, with 31 bases separating them. The CDR3 has 17 amino acids. The CDR3 DNA reads as TGTGCCACCCTTATACCTGACCCTAAAACCTGGTTTCGTGAGCAGTTCTTC. Amino acids: CATLIPDPKTWFREQFF.

The chain combines TRBV6-1 with TRBJ2-1; D gene unclear. Between the trimmed V and J ends, which lost 6 bases and 13 bases, there was a span of 19 bases. Per germline, CDR1 MNHNS and CDR2 SASEGT. This CDR3 region has 13 residues. For the CDR3, the DNA is TGTGCCAGCAGAACGACCACCGACAATTATCAGTTCTTC. Protein product: CASRTTTDNYQFF.

This clone was seen many times. This chain connects TRBV28 to TRBJ2-7; a weak D match, TRBD1 (6 bases). The V gene's germline CDR1 is MDHEN and CDR2 SYDVKM. V lost 5 bases and J 5 bases, leaving 28 bases between the germline ends. The CDR3 has 18 amino acids. This CDR3 is CASSPKRFISETGHEQYF. The DNA of the CDR3 is TGTGCCAGCAGTCCTAAAAGGTTCATCTCGGAGACAGGCCACGAGCAGTACTTC.

This clone was seen ten or more times. The chain carries TRBV10-3 and TRBJ1-1; weak D call: TRBD1 (5 bases). The germline gives CDR1 ENHRY, CDR2 SYGVKD. The CDR3 spans 14 residues. Deletions cut 7 bases from V and 5 bases from J, with 17 bases between. CDR3 amino acids: CAIKPNGGGTEAFF. CDR3 nucleotides: TGTGCCATCAAACCCAACGGGGGGGGGACTGAAGCTTTCTTT.

This chain links TRBV6-1 with TRBJ2-3, with a tentative D call TRBD2 (7 bases). CDR1 and CDR2 (germline): MNHNS, SASEGT. V dropped 8 bases and J dropped 4 bases, with 16 bases sitting between them. The CDR3 runs 14 residues. The CDR3, as DNA: TGTGCCAGCTCTTCGGGGGGCTTTGCAGATACGCAGTATTTT. Its translation: CASSSGGFADTQYF.

This clone appeared many times. The chain recombines TRBV20-1 with TRBJ2-1; D is perhaps TRBD2 (5 bases). Germline V gives CDR1 DFQATT, CDR2 SNEGSKA (reference sequence). This CDR3 is built from 14 residues. With 3 bases removed from V and 3 bases from J, the gap between germline ends came to 12 bases. CDR3 sequence (DNA): TGCAGTGCTAGTAGGAGGCCGCTCTACAATGAGCAGTTCTTC. Translating gives CSASRRPLYNEQFF.

In this sample, this clone turned up many times. One end of the junction fails to match germline, which may point to a read error. V gene TRBV5-1 combines with J gene TRBJ2-1; 7 bases line up with TRBD1. This CDR3 contains 15 residues. In germline, CDR1 is SGHRS, CDR2 YFSETQ. This CDR3 reads CASSLTGNSFNEQFF. CDR3 in DNA: TGCGCCAGCAGCCTGACAGGGAACTCCTTCAATGAGCAGTTCTTC. The entire variable domain, with the rest obtained from reference TRBV5-1 and TRBJ2-1, is as follows: KAGVTQTPRYLIKTRGQQVTLSCSPISGHRSVSWYQQTPGQGLQFLFEYFSETQRNKGNFPGRFSGRQFSNSRSEMNVSTLELGDSALYLCASSLTGNSFNEQFFGPGTRLTVL.

This clone was counted a few times. This chain uses TRBV12-3 or TRBV12-4 with TRBJ1-5; TRBD1 matches at 7 bases. V gave up 6 bases and J gave up 3 bases; unmatched junction bases: 5. The CDR3 sequence is 14 residues long. In nucleotides, the CDR3 is TGTGCCAGCAGGCATACAGGGGCCAATCAGCCCCAGCATTTT. It is translated as CASRHTGANQPQHF.

Concerning this clone itself: The germline gene is not matched at one end of the junction; a read error may be the cause. The chain is built from TRBV6-5 and TRBJ1-5, with 8 bases fitting TRBD1. Germline V gene data show CDR1 as MNHEY and CDR2 as SVGAGI. This CDR3 has 16 amino acids. CDR3 sequence reads: CANSHDFGQGAQPQHF. DNA of the CDR3: TGTGCCAACAGTCACGATTTCGGACAGGGTGCTCAGCCCCAGCATTTT.

This clone was picked up a small number of times. This may arise from a read error, as a much more abundant clone is one base away. The chain has TRBV2 and TRBJ1-5; maybe TRBD1 (6 bases). Germline values: CDR1 SNHLY, CDR2 FYNNEI. CDR3 length equals 13 residues. V was trimmed by 3 bases and J by 7 bases, leaving 10 bases between them. The CDR3: CASSEGGGQPQHF. The CDR3 nucleotides are TGTGCCAGCAGTGAGGGAGGGGGACAGCCCCAGCATTTT.

Ten or more counts support this clone. The V and J genes are TRBV12-3 or TRBV12-4 and TRBJ1-4, with TRBD1 identical over 10 bases. The CDR3 spans 14 residues. Trimming cost V 6 bases and J 5 bases; bases outside gene matches: 3. For the CDR3, the DNA is TGTGCCAGCAGGCGGGACAGGGGCAATGAAAAACTGTTTTTT. Protein sequence: CASRRDRGNEKLFF.

This clone showed up many times. In DNA, the CDR3 is TGTGCCAGCCGTGGGTCAGGGGGTCAAGAGCAGTACTTC. Translating gives CASRGSGGQEQYF. J is TRBJ2-7 and V is TRBV2; 7 bases fit TRBD1. The CDR3 loop spans 13 amino acids. The germline CDR1 and CDR2 sequences are SNHLY and FYNNEI. The junction had 11 bases not matched to a gene; V was cut back by 8 bases and J by 7 bases.